The 27 T cell receptor beta chains presented below share a single source sample, sequenced in a study of CD4 T cells in relation to SARS-CoV-2 and coronaviruses. For these TCRs, the target antigens are not known. Libraries were prepared by immunoSEQ multiplex PCR; TCRdb keeps only in-frame clonotypes and omits some of them. The data show about 41,000 clones, about 87% seen once. The sample consisted of naive CD4+ T cells from PBMCs, cultured in vitro. The sample's subset: naive CD4+ T cells isolated by negative enrichment. The origin of the receptors is an adult with COVID-19.

This chain connects TRBV7-9 to TRBJ1-2, with 7 bases fitting TRBD1. The length of the CDR3 is 18 residues. Germline loops: CDR1 SEHNR, CDR2 FQNEAQ (reference sequence). V lost 5 bases to trimming and J lost 4 bases; unmatched junction nucleotides: 19. CDR3 amino acids: CASSQTLDRVGRIYGYTF. The CDR3 nucleotides read TGTGCCAGCAGCCAAACCCTCGACAGGGTTGGTCGTATCTATGGCTACACCTTC. The variable domain in full, completed from reference TRBV7-9 and TRBJ1-2, reads DTGVSQNPRHKITKRGQNVTFRCDPISEHNRLYWYRQTLGQGPEFLTYFQNEAQLEKSRLLSDRFSAERPKGSFSTLEIQRTEQGDSAMYLCASSQTLDRVGRIYGYTFGSGTRLTVV.

J is TRBJ1-5 and V is TRBV7-9; 12 nucleotides agree with TRBD1. This CDR3 is built from 17 residues. Germline V gene sequence: CDR1 SEHNR, CDR2 FQNEAQ (reference sequence). V lost 5 bases to trimming and J lost 3 bases; unmatched junction nucleotides: 8. The CDR3 nucleotides read TGTGCCAGCAGCAAACCCGGGACAGGGGGCCACAATCAGCCCCAGCATTTT. Translated: CASSKPGTGGHNQPQHF.

This clone came up once. This chain connects TRBV7-2 to TRBJ2-5; TRBD1 might be the D (7 bases). Germline V gene lookup returns CDR1 SGHTA and CDR2 FQGNSA. Trimming left V 6 bases short and J 4 bases short, with 15 bases between. The CDR3 has 14 amino acids. The CDR3 DNA reads TGTGCCAGCAGAACCGCAGGGGGGAGAGAGACCCAGTACTTC. It codes for CASRTAGGRETQYF.

The rearrangement links TRBV7-9 to TRBJ2-1, with 12 bases aligning to TRBD1. There are 15 residues in the CDR3. V lost 7 bases, J lost 4 bases, and 5 bases stayed unmatched. The germline CDR1 and CDR2 sequences are SEHNR and FQNEAQ (reference sequence). The CDR3 region is CASIRDRGQYNEQFF. The CDR3 DNA reads TGTGCCAGCATTAGGGACAGGGGGCAATACAATGAGCAGTTCTTC.

The gene calls are TRBV28 and TRBJ1-2; no clear D. The CDR3 extends over 12 amino acids. V was cut by 6 bases and J by 4 bases, with 9 bases left in between. Germline loops: CDR1 MDHEN, CDR2 SYDVKM. CDR3 amino acids: CASSQNTYGYTF. The CDR3 DNA follows: TGTGCCAGCAGCCAAAATACCTATGGCTACACCTTC.

The CDR3 region has the DNA TGTGCCAGCAGTTCCGGGAGTGGGGCCAACGTCCTGACTTTC. Its translation is CASSSGSGANVLTF. The V and J genes are TRBV6-5 and TRBJ2-6; D is possibly TRBD2 (6 bases). The CDR3 totals 14 residues. The V end was cut by 4 bases, the J end by 3 bases, with 7 bases between. Per the germline V gene, CDR1 is MNHEY and CDR2 is SVGAGI.

The rearrangement joins TRBV30 to TRBJ2-5, with D perhaps matching TRBD2 (6 bases). Trimming shortened V by 4 bases and J by 2 bases, and 23 bases separated the two germline ends. The CDR3 spans 17 residues. Germline V gene lookup returns CDR1 GTSNPN and CDR2 SVGIG (reference sequence). The CDR3 loop is CAWTPEWGSREQETQYF. The CDR3 region has the DNA TGTGCCTGGACTCCCGAGTGGGGGAGCCGGGAGCAAGAGACCCAGTACTTC.

V is TRBV25-1 and J is TRBJ1-1; D is unclear. This CDR3 contains 14 residues. Germline lookup yields CDR1 MGHDK and CDR2 SYGVNS. The V and J ends lost 9 bases and 4 bases respectively, with 18 bases between them. The CDR3 DNA reads as TGTGCCAGTGGAAGTTGGGGTATAAGCACTGAAGCTTTCTTT. It specifies CASGSWGISTEAFF.

This clone was detected once. The gene calls are TRBV25-1 and TRBJ1-2; unclear D gene. This CDR3 region has 14 residues. V shed 7 bases and J shed 2 bases, with 14 bases lying between them. Per the germline V gene, CDR1 is MGHDK and CDR2 is SYGVNS. The CDR3 DNA is TGTGCCAGCAATGACCCCCCGGAGAACTATGGCTACACCTTC. Protein sequence: CASNDPPENYGYTF.

This sequence joins TRBV28 and TRBJ1-5; D is unresolved. Looked up from germline, CDR1 is MDHEN and CDR2 is SYDVKM. The CDR3 totals 14 residues. Trimming left V 4 bases short and J 7 bases short, with 14 bases between. CDR3 nucleotide sequence: TGTGCCAGCAGTTATCTTGGGATACGGCAGCCCCAGCATTTT. Protein sequence: CASSYLGIRQPQHF.

The rearrangement uses TRBV6-1 and TRBJ2-7; weak D call: TRBD1 (5 bases). V was trimmed by 3 bases and J by 3 bases, leaving 9 bases between them. This CDR3 has 13 residues. Germline V lookup: CDR1 MNHNS, CDR2 SASEGT. The chain's CDR3 is CASSDRQSYEQYF. The DNA for the CDR3 is TGTGCCAGCAGTGATAGACAGAGCTACGAGCAGTACTTC.

The chain is built from TRBV18 and TRBJ2-2, with D perhaps assigned TRBD1 or TRBD2 (5 bases each). CDR1 is KGHSH and CDR2 is LQKENI in the germline V gene. V dropped 2 bases and J dropped 5 bases, with 9 bases sitting between them. The CDR3 is 14 residues long. The CDR3 sequence: CASSPGGRTGELFF. CDR3 nucleotide sequence: TGTGCCAGCTCACCAGGGGGTCGAACCGGGGAGCTGTTTTTT.

The chain recombines TRBV28 with TRBJ1-3; the D gene is possibly TRBD1 (5 bases). V was shortened by 7 bases and J by 1 base, with 11 bases between the two germline ends. The germline V gene encodes CDR1 MDHEN and CDR2 SYDVKM. The CDR3 length is 14 residues. CDR3: CASNTDSSGNTIYF. The CDR3 coding sequence is TGTGCCAGCAATACCGACAGTTCTGGAAACACCATATATTTT. Full variable domain (rest looked up from reference TRBV28 and TRBJ1-3): DVKVTQSSRYLVKRTGEKVFLECVQDMDHENMFWYRQDPGLGLRLIYFSYDVKMKEKGDIPEGYSVSREKKERFSLILESASTNQTSMYLCASNTDSSGNTIYFGEGSWLTVV.

This clone was observed once. The chain has TRBV10-3 and TRBJ2-1, with TRBD1 matching over 7 bases. The CDR3 spans 14 residues. Germline V gives CDR1 ENHRY, CDR2 SYGVKD. V lost 6 bases, J lost 5 bases, and 7 bases stayed unmatched. The CDR3 protein is CAISPRDSNNEQFF. Written as DNA, the CDR3 is TGTGCCATCAGCCCCAGGGACAGTAACAATGAGCAGTTCTTC.

CDR3 residues: CASGLPGSYNEQFF. CDR3 in DNA: TGTGCCAGCGGGCTACCGGGATCCTACAATGAGCAGTTCTTC. This sequence joins TRBV28 and TRBJ2-1; weak D call: TRBD2 (5 bases). Germline assignment: CDR1 MDHEN and CDR2 SYDVKM. The CDR3 is 14 residues long. Trimming cost V 8 bases and J 1 base, with 12 bases left between them.

The chain employs TRBV3-1 (or the pseudogene TRBV3-2) and TRBJ1-6; 8 bases match TRBD1. This CDR3 has 15 residues. Per the germline V gene, CDR1 is LGHDT and CDR2 is YNNKEL (reference sequence). V lost 5 bases and J lost 9; bases outside the gene matches: 9. The CDR3, as DNA: TGTGCCAGCAGCTTTGGACAGGGTGTAGGTTCACCCCTCCACTTT. It specifies CASSFGQGVGSPLHF.

The CDR3 bases are TGTGCCTGGAGTGTATCTTCTGCGGGGTATTCACCCCTCCACTTT. Amino acids: CAWSVSSAGYSPLHF. The chain couples TRBV30 to TRBJ1-6; no definite D call. Germline CDR1 and CDR2: GTSNPN and SVGIG (reference sequence). V was trimmed by 0 bases and J by 8 bases, leaving 14 bases between them. This CDR3 is built from 15 residues.

The V call is TRBV20-1, the J call TRBJ2-2, with 7 bases identical to TRBD2. The germline CDR1 and CDR2 sequences are DFQATT and SNEGSKA (reference sequence). The CDR3 sequence is 19 residues long. The V gene end was trimmed by 3 bases and the J gene end by 1 base; junction bases not matched to a gene: 17. In nucleotides, the CDR3 is TGCAGTGCTAGTCGGGCAGGAATTGGCGGGAGAGTGAACACCGGGGAGCTGTTTTTT. Translated: CSASRAGIGGRVNTGELFF.

The chain combines TRBV19 with TRBJ2-2, with TRBD2 matching 8 bases. Per germline, CDR1 LNHDA and CDR2 SQIVND (reference sequence). The CDR3 runs to 15 residues. The trim removed 10 bases at V and 2 bases at J, leaving 9 bases unmatched. The CDR3 DNA sequence: TGTGCCACGGGGGGGGACTCACCTAACACCGGGGAGCTGTTTTTT. This gives the protein CATGGDSPNTGELFF. The variable domain in full, with the rest retrieved from reference TRBV19 and TRBJ2-2, is DGGITQSPKYLFRKEGQNVTLSCEQNLNHDAMYWYRQDPGQGLRLIYYSQIVNDFQKGDIAEGYSVSREKKESFPLTVTSAQKNPTAFYLCATGGDSPNTGELFFGEGSRLTVL.

With respect to this clone: A junction end diverges from the germline sequence, so it may reflect a read error. The chain couples TRBV12-3 or TRBV12-4 to TRBJ2-1; D uncertain. CDR3 size: 11 residues. The DNA of the CDR3 is TGTGCCAGCAGTTTAGCGAGTCAGCAATTCTTC. Residues: CASSLASQQFF.

In its sample, this clone was seen once. The J gene is TRBJ1-1, the V gene TRBV2; TRBD1 is a possible D gene (5 bases). V shed 6 bases and J shed 2 bases, with 10 bases lying between them. Germline V gene data show CDR1 as SNHLY and CDR2 as FYNNEI. This CDR3 has 13 amino acids. Here the CDR3 DNA reads TGTGCCAGCAGGGAGTGGACAAACACTGAAGCTTTCTTT. Its protein product is CASREWTNTEAFF.

The CDR3 loop reads CASSQLTSGMDEQYF. CDR3 nucleotides: TGTGCCAGCAGCCAATTAACTAGCGGAATGGACGAGCAGTACTTC. The chain joins TRBV14 to TRBJ2-7, with 8 positions matching TRBD2. The CDR3 has 15 residues. V lost 2 bases to trimming and J lost 5 bases; unmatched junction nucleotides: 8. CDR1 and CDR2 (germline): SGHDN, FVKESK.

There are a few counts of this clone. The rearrangement links TRBV18 to TRBJ1-1; tentative D call: TRBD1 (5 bases). Germline values: CDR1 KGHSH, CDR2 LQKENI. The germline V and J ends were trimmed by 1 base and 4 bases, with 19 bases remaining between them. The CDR3 length is 17 residues. The CDR3, as DNA: TGTGCCAGCTCACCACAGGACATGGGGATTTTTGGCACTGAAGCTTTCTTT. Translation gives CASSPQDMGIFGTEAFF.

The chain employs TRBV7-2 and TRBJ2-2; a possible D gene is TRBD2 (5 bases). The CDR3 runs 17 residues. Trimming took 3 bases from V and 4 from J, leaving 18 bases between them. The germline CDR1 and CDR2 sequences are SGHTA and FQGNSA. CDR3 protein: CASSFFSRLGSTGELFF. The CDR3 region has the DNA TGTGCCAGCAGCTTTTTTAGCCGTCTTGGGAGCACCGGGGAGCTGTTTTTT.

This chain joins TRBV28 and TRBJ2-3, with 7 positions matching TRBD1. This CDR3 spans 14 amino acids. V was pared by 6 bases and J by 1 base, with 4 bases of the junction left unmatched. The germline V gene encodes CDR1 MDHEN and CDR2 SYDVKM. This CDR3 reads CASSTGVRTDTQYF. Here the CDR3 DNA reads TGTGCCAGCAGCACAGGGGTCCGCACAGATACGCAGTATTTT.

The rearrangement links TRBV7-2 to TRBJ2-7; 7 positions agree with TRBD1. V lost 6 bases to trimming and J lost 2 bases; unmatched junction nucleotides: 7. The CDR3 loop spans 14 amino acids. Germline V gives CDR1 SGHTA, CDR2 FQGNSA. CDR3 loop: CASRQTGPPYEQYF. In DNA form, the CDR3 reads TGTGCCAGCAGACAGACAGGGCCCCCCTACGAGCAGTACTTC.

This chain joins TRBV15 and TRBJ2-7; a possible D gene is TRBD1 (6 bases). Deletions cut 3 bases from V and 0 bases from J, with 12 bases between. CDR1 is LNHNV and CDR2 is YYDKDF in the germline V gene (reference sequence). The CDR3 is 15 amino acids. CDR3 sequence reads: CATSRGEGGSYEQYF. CDR3 nucleotides: TGTGCCACCAGCAGGGGGGAAGGGGGCTCCTACGAGCAGTACTTC.